A single sample is the source of the 27 T cell receptor beta chains below, sequenced in a study of blood T cell repertoires in COVID-19. Assay: immunoSEQ multiplex PCR; the TCRdb copy retains only in-frame clones and omits some. The data hold over 100,000 clones, with roughly 84% observed a single time. Sample: peripheral blood. All receptors derive from a woman aged 50 to 60 with acute or convalescent COVID-19.

This clone was seen a few times. The CDR3 sequence: CASSLTANTEAFF. The CDR3 coding sequence is TGTGCCAGCTCCCTGACAGCGAACACTGAAGCTTTCTTT. This sequence joins TRBV18 and TRBJ1-1, with D possibly matching TRBD1 (5 bases). With 6 bases removed from V and 1 base from J, the gap between germline ends came to 9 bases. CDR1 and CDR2 (germline): KGHSH, LQKENI. This CDR3 has 13 amino acids.

V usage is TRBV3-1 (or the pseudogene TRBV3-2) and J usage is TRBJ2-2; D call uncertain. The CDR3 totals 15 residues. Looked up from germline, CDR1 is LGHDT and CDR2 is YNNKEL (reference sequence). V lost 1 base and J 0 bases, leaving 6 bases between the germline ends. CDR3 DNA: TGTGCCAGCAGCCAAGGCGGAACGAACACCGGGGAGCTGTTTTTT. Translation gives CASSQGGTNTGELFF.

The CDR3: CASSLEPNTEAFF. In nucleotides, the CDR3 is TGCGCCAGCAGCTTAGAGCCGAACACTGAAGCTTTCTTT. The chain recombines TRBV5-1 with TRBJ1-1; no clear D gene. The germline V gene has CDR1 SGHRS and CDR2 YFSETQ. The CDR3 is made up of 13 amino acids. Trimming pared 2 bases from V and 1 base from J, leaving 6 bases between.

CDR3 amino acids: CASSEVGLAGGTQYF. The CDR3 DNA is TGTGCCAGCAGTGAAGTAGGGCTAGCGGGGGGGACCCAGTACTTC. This chain joins TRBV2 and TRBJ2-5; 11 nucleotides match TRBD2. The V gene's germline CDR1 is SNHLY and CDR2 FYNNEI. This CDR3 has 15 amino acids. Unmatched junction bases numbered 5, after V lost 1 base and J lost 7 bases.

J is TRBJ2-5 and V is TRBV6-5; D is perhaps TRBD2 (6 bases). The germline V gene has CDR1 MNHEY and CDR2 SVGAGI. This CDR3 is 15 amino acids long. The germline V and J ends were trimmed by 6 bases and 5 bases, with 19 bases remaining between them. CDR3 residues: CASSRYNTGGETQYF. The CDR3 coding sequence is TGTGCCAGCAGCCGATACAATACAGGAGGGGAGACCCAGTACTTC.

This rearrangement joins TRBV30 to TRBJ2-5; a possible D gene is TRBD2 (6 bases). The CDR3 is made up of 14 amino acids. Germline values: CDR1 GTSNPN, CDR2 SVGIG (reference sequence). V lost 0 bases and J lost 0, with 8 bases in between. The CDR3 protein is CAWSVREYQETQYF. Here the CDR3 DNA reads TGTGCCTGGAGTGTACGGGAGTACCAAGAGACCCAGTACTTC.

The chain uses TRBV28 and TRBJ1-1, with D uncertain. The V gene's germline CDR1 is MDHEN and CDR2 SYDVKM. The CDR3 has 14 amino acids. V was pared by 2 bases and J by 4 bases, with 11 bases between. Here the CDR3 DNA reads TGTGCCAGCAGTTTAAAGGGAGGGCCCACTGAAGCTTTCTTT. The encoded protein is CASSLKGGPTEAFF.

The J gene is TRBJ2-1, the V gene TRBV14; D is possibly TRBD2 (5 bases). V dropped 5 bases and J dropped 2 bases, with 13 bases sitting between them. Germline CDR1 reads SGHDN; CDR2 reads FVKESK. The CDR3 has 15 residues. CDR3 region: CASSYRRGTYNEQFF. DNA of the CDR3: TGTGCCAGCAGCTACCGTCGGGGTACCTACAATGAGCAGTTCTTC.

This chain uses TRBV5-1 with TRBJ2-1, with TRBD2 as a possible D gene (6 bases). Germline V lookup: CDR1 SGHRS, CDR2 YFSETQ. V gave up 4 bases and J gave up 3 bases, with 11 bases separating them. This CDR3 has 14 amino acids. CDR3 loop: CASSLGTGYNEQFF. In nucleotides, the CDR3 is TGCGCCAGCAGCCTCGGGACTGGCTACAATGAGCAGTTCTTC.

The rearrangement links TRBV10-1 to TRBJ1-5, with TRBD1 matching 7 bases. The CDR3 consists of 17 residues. Germline V gene lookup returns CDR1 WNHNN and CDR2 SYGVQD (reference sequence). J gave up 4 bases and V 2 bases, and 11 bases lay outside the gene matches. CDR3 nucleotide sequence: TGCGCCAGCAGTGAGCCCTACCCCGACAGGGTAAATCAGCCCCAGCATTTT. Encoded protein: CASSEPYPDRVNQPQHF.

CDR3 in amino acids: CASSLSSSYEQYF. The CDR3 coding sequence is TGTGCCAGCAGCTTATCCTCCTCCTACGAGCAGTACTTC. V gene TRBV7-3 combines with J gene TRBJ2-7; D ambiguous. CDR1 is SGHTA and CDR2 is FQGTGA in the germline V gene. This CDR3 has 13 residues. V was trimmed by 2 bases and J by 0 bases, leaving 5 bases between them.

This chain connects TRBV6-6 to TRBJ1-2; tentative D call: TRBD1 (6 bases). V gave up 9 bases and J gave up 2 bases, with 13 bases separating them. The germline CDR1 and CDR2 sequences are MNHNY and SVGAGI (reference sequence). There are 13 residues in the CDR3. CDR3 region: CASRRGGNYGYTF. CDR3 DNA: TGTGCCAGTAGAAGGGGGGGGAACTATGGCTACACCTTC.

V and J are TRBV9 and TRBJ2-3, with no clear D. The length of the CDR3 is 12 residues. In germline, CDR1 is SGDLS, CDR2 YYNGEE. Deletions cut 4 bases from V and 7 bases from J, with 10 bases between. This CDR3 is CASSPRLNTQYF. CDR3 bases: TGTGCCAGCAGCCCCCGACTTAATACGCAGTATTTT.

This sequence joins TRBV6-5 and TRBJ1-1; tentatively, D is TRBD1 (6 bases). Per germline, CDR1 MNHEY and CDR2 SVGAGI. Trimming left V 5 bases short and J 0 bases short, with 13 bases between. CDR3 length: 15 amino acids. The CDR3 region is CASSKQGSLNTEAFF. The CDR3 DNA reads as TGTGCCAGCAGTAAACAGGGATCTTTGAACACTGAAGCTTTCTTT.

The V gene is TRBV7-9, the J gene TRBJ1-2, with 7 bases lining up with TRBD1. The CDR3 runs to 14 residues. J gave up 3 bases and V 4 bases, and 5 bases lay outside the gene matches. CDR1 is SEHNR, CDR2 FQNEAQ, per germline (reference sequence). For the CDR3, the DNA is TGTGCCAGCAGCTGGGGGGACAGCCACTATGGCTACACCTTC. Its translation is CASSWGDSHYGYTF.

With respect to this clone: The sample contains more than one DNA sequence encoding this CDR3. V gene TRBV12-3 or TRBV12-4 combines with J gene TRBJ1-1; D is possibly TRBD1 (6 bases). The CDR3 has 13 residues. V was cut by 5 bases and J by 7 bases, with 14 bases left in between. The CDR3 bases are TGTGCCAGCAGTCGAGCGGGGGACATTGAAGCTTTCTTT. Protein product: CASSRAGDIEAFF.

This chain connects TRBV3-1 (or the pseudogene TRBV3-2) to TRBJ1-4; 7 bases fit TRBD1. The V gene's germline CDR1 is LGHDT and CDR2 YNNKEL (reference sequence). This CDR3 spans 19 amino acids. Germline trimming cut 1 base from V and 8 bases from J; bases unmatched to any gene: 19. The DNA of the CDR3 is TGTGCCAGCAGCCAAGGTCGGAGGGGGCTCCGCCAGGGACGGGAAAAACTGTTTTTT. Translated, it gives CASSQGRRGLRQGREKLFF.

The gene calls are TRBV7-2 and TRBJ1-2, with TRBD1 matching 9 bases. The CDR3 has 14 residues. With V trimmed by 5 bases and J by 7 bases, 8 bases remained unmatched. Per the germline V gene, CDR1 is SGHTA and CDR2 is FQGNSA. In nucleotides, the CDR3 is TGTGCCAGCAGCCTGGCACAGGGGGCGCGTGGCTACACCTTC. This encodes CASSLAQGARGYTF.

This chain connects TRBV19 to TRBJ1-5; a possible D gene is TRBD1 (5 bases). This CDR3 spans 15 amino acids. Germline CDR1 LNHDA, CDR2 SQIVND (reference sequence). Trimming removed 3 bases at V and 0 bases at J, with 9 bases between. The CDR3 loop is CASSMADSSNQPQHF. CDR3 coding DNA: TGTGCCAGTAGTATGGCCGACAGTAGCAATCAGCCCCAGCATTTT.

The chain uses TRBV11-3 and TRBJ1-1, with TRBD1 identical over 10 bases. Germline CDR1 SGHNT, CDR2 YENEEA. The CDR3 has 15 residues. V lost 5 bases, J lost 0 bases, and 3 bases stayed unmatched. The CDR3 nucleotides read TGTGCCAGCAGCCCGGGACAGGGGATGAACACTGAAGCTTTCTTT. Translated, it gives CASSPGQGMNTEAFF.

V gene TRBV2 combines with J gene TRBJ1-1; D gene unclear. The length of the CDR3 is 15 residues. The germline V gene has CDR1 SNHLY and CDR2 FYNNEI. V was clipped by 5 bases and J by 7 bases, with 20 bases between them. CDR3 nucleotides: TGTGCCAGCAGTCCCCCAGGATTTGATCGAAATGAAGCTTTCTTT. The encoded protein is CASSPPGFDRNEAFF.

This chain connects TRBV10-3 to TRBJ1-2; the match to TRBD1 covers 9 bases. J lost 8 bases, V lost 5 bases, and 9 bases had no gene match. There are 14 residues in the CDR3. Looked up from germline, CDR1 is ENHRY and CDR2 is SYGVKD. The DNA of the CDR3 is TGTGCCATCAGTCCGACAGGGGGAGGTGAGGGCTACACCTTC. This codes for CAISPTGGGEGYTF.

This chain links TRBV9 with TRBJ1-2; 7 bases align to TRBD1. Germline assignment: CDR1 SGDLS and CDR2 YYNGEE. V shed 4 bases, J shed 6 bases, and the junction held 18 bases outside the gene matches. The CDR3 is 17 residues long. This CDR3 reads CASSSHSWGRGSDGYTF. CDR3 bases: TGTGCCAGCAGCTCCCACTCCTGGGGCAGGGGGTCAGATGGCTACACCTTC.

The chain links TRBV18 to TRBJ2-6; D remains ambiguous. Trimming stripped 4 bases from V and 0 bases from J, with 13 bases between. The V gene's germline CDR1 is KGHSH and CDR2 LQKENI. The length of the CDR3 is 17 residues. Written as DNA, the CDR3 is TGTGCCAGCTCACTCGGTGCCCCGAGCTCTGGGGCCAACGTCCTGACTTTC. The encoded protein is CASSLGAPSSGANVLTF. Variable domain in full (rest from reference TRBV18 and TRBJ2-6): NAGVMQNPRHLVRRRGQEARLRCSPMKGHSHVYWYRQLPEEGLKFMVYLQKENIIDESGMPKERFSAEFPKEGPSILRIQQVVRGDSAAYFCASSLGAPSSGANVLTFGAGSRLTVL.

The genes are TRBV9 and TRBJ1-4, with a possible D match to TRBD1 (5 bases). V shed 4 bases and J shed 4 bases, with 11 bases lying between them. Germline loops: CDR1 SGDLS, CDR2 YYNGEE. The CDR3 extends over 14 amino acids. The chain's CDR3 is CASSLGGSNEKLFF. CDR3 nucleotide sequence: TGTGCCAGCAGCCTGGGGGGTAGTAATGAAAAACTGTTTTTT.

V gene TRBV6-6 combines with J gene TRBJ2-5; D is unresolved. The CDR3 length is 11 residues. CDR1 and CDR2 (germline): MNHNY, SVGAGI (reference sequence). The V and J ends lost 4 bases and 4 bases respectively, with 4 bases between them. Here the CDR3 DNA reads TGTGCCAGCAGTTCAGGAGAGACCCAGTACTTC. Protein: CASSSGETQYF.

This clone was seen a few times. This sequence joins TRBV28 and TRBJ1-1; possible D gene TRBD1, 5 bases. With 7 bases removed from V and 10 bases from J, the gap between germline ends came to 22 bases. The CDR3 is 14 residues long. The germline CDR1 and CDR2 sequences are MDHEN and SYDVKM. CDR3 sequence: CASTSPHGGLVAFF. The CDR3 DNA reads TGTGCCAGCACTTCCCCCCACGGGGGTCTCGTAGCTTTCTTT.